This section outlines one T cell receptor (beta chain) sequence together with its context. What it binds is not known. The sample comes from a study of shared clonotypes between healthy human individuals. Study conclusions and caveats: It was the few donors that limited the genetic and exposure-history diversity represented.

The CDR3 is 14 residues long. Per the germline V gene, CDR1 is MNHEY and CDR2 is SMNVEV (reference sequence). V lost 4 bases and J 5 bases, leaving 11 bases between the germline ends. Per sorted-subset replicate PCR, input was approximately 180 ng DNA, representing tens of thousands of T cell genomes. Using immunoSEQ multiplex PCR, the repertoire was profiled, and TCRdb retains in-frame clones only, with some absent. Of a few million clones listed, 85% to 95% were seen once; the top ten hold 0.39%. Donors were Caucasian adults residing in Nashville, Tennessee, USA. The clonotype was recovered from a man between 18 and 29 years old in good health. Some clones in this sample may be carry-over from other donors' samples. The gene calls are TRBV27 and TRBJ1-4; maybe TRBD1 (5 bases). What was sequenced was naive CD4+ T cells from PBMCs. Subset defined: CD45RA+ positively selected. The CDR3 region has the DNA TGTGCCAGCAGTTCGGGACGGTTCAATGAAAAACTGTTTTTT. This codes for CASSSGRFNEKLFF.